This T cell receptor (beta chain) originates from a study of response to subunit inactivated influenza vaccine. This clonotype has only a few counts. Germline-derived CDR1 and CDR2 are LGHNA and YNFKEQ. V was clipped by 1 base and J by 1 base, with 10 bases between them. The length of the CDR3 is 15 residues. TCRdb processed the RT-PCR reads anew with MiXCR; each CDR3 protein has one entry. The sample records hundreds of thousands of distinct CDR3 sequences, around 11% being singletons. These same data were also listed under a study on T cells expressing NK-cell markers. That source adds: The TCR beta cDNA came from 5'RACE template switching with UMIs. Investigators obtained TCR beta repertoires from sorted CD3+CD56+NKG2C+, CD3+CD56+NKG2C- and CD3+CD56-NKG2C+ T cells. Eight donors were sequenced, of whom seven were HCMV-seropositive, while the remaining one was HCMV-seronegative. These clonotypes also led the CD3+CD56-NKG2C+ fraction in a handful of donors. Clarity on HCMV specificity was lacking for the expanded NKG2C+ T cell clones.

This sequence joins TRBV4-2 and TRBJ2-5, with a tentative D call TRBD1 (6 bases). The input for sequencing was PBMCs from blood, taken on the day of vaccination. This TCR was recovered from a man between 50 and 59 years old who received an inactivated influenza vaccine. The CDR3 DNA reads TGTGCCAGCAGCCAAGGGGGGCCTGGCCAAGAGACCCAGTACTTC. Encoded protein: CASSQGGPGQETQYF.